The 20 T cell receptor beta chains below come from one sample, sequenced in a study of T cell responses to AZD1222 COVID-19 vaccine. Sequenced by immunoSEQ multiplex PCR; TCRdb stores in-frame clones only, minus some. The repertoire includes about 130,000 clones, roughly nine tenths of them detected once, and over 9% sits in the top ten. Sequencing was performed on peripheral blood, taken 28 days after the second AZD1222 dose. The origin of the receptors is an adult who received the AZD1222 COVID-19 vaccine.

V is TRBV10-3 and J is TRBJ1-1; TRBD1 matches at 8 bases. Per germline, CDR1 ENHRY and CDR2 SYGVKD. The CDR3 extends over 12 amino acids. V lost 10 bases to trimming and J lost 4 bases; unmatched junction nucleotides: 5. CDR3 DNA sequence: TGTGCCAGCGGACAGGGCGGCACTGAAGCTTTCTTT. This sequence encodes CASGQGGTEAFF.

The chain is built from TRBV30 and TRBJ1-1; D remains unclear. There are 11 residues in the CDR3. Germline CDR1 reads GTSNPN; CDR2 reads SVGIG (reference sequence). The V and J ends lost 4 bases and 5 bases respectively, with 8 bases between them. The DNA of the CDR3 is TGTGCCTGGATCGGGGAAACTGAAGCTTTCTTT. It encodes CAWIGETEAFF.

This sequence joins TRBV19 and TRBJ1-1; 7 nucleotides line up with TRBD1. J lost 3 bases, V lost 2 bases, and 6 bases had no gene match. The CDR3 covers 15 residues. Germline V gives CDR1 LNHDA, CDR2 SQIVND (reference sequence). Here the CDR3 DNA reads TGTGCCAGTAGTATATGGGGGACAGTAGACACTGAAGCTTTCTTT. This sequence encodes CASSIWGTVDTEAFF.

The V and J genes are TRBV10-3 and TRBJ1-2; TRBD1 aligns across 8 bases. Germline V gives CDR1 ENHRY, CDR2 SYGVKD. Trimming cost V 3 bases and J 5 bases; bases outside gene matches: 5. The CDR3 length is 14 residues. Written as DNA, the CDR3 is TGTGCCATCAGTGACGGACAGGGAGGATATGGCTACACCTTC. The encoded protein is CAISDGQGGYGYTF.

CDR3 loop: CASSPEDGGAQHF. The CDR3 region has the DNA TGTGCCAGCTCCCCCGAGGACGGCGGAGCCCAGCATTTT. The genes are TRBV18 and TRBJ1-5; D ambiguous. Germline CDR1 KGHSH, CDR2 LQKENI. Trimming pared 6 bases from V and 11 bases from J, leaving 17 bases between. The CDR3 sequence is 13 residues long.

The rearrangement links TRBV2 to TRBJ1-5; 7 bases are shared with TRBD1. V lost 5 bases and J lost 1; bases outside the gene matches: 5. This CDR3 comprises 15 residues. CDR1 SNHLY and CDR2 FYNNEI come from the germline V gene. CDR3 residues: CASSYPGQSNQPQHF. As DNA, the CDR3 is TGTGCCAGCAGTTATCCGGGACAGAGCAATCAGCCCCAGCATTTT.

This clone appeared once. The genes are TRBV4-3 and TRBJ2-7; 8 bases line up with TRBD1. The germline V gene encodes CDR1 LGHNA and CDR2 YSLEER. The CDR3 runs to 15 residues. V lost 0 bases, J lost 7 bases, and 8 bases stayed unmatched. The CDR3 nucleotides read TGCGCCAGCAGCCAAGACCCTCAGGGGGCACTGGAGCAGTACTTC. Its protein is CASSQDPQGALEQYF.

V gene TRBV18 combines with J gene TRBJ1-1, with unresolved D. In germline, CDR1 is KGHSH, CDR2 LQKENI. Trimming left V 4 bases short and J 0 bases short, with 6 bases between. The CDR3 loop spans 13 amino acids. CDR3 loop: CASSQTVNTEAFF. In DNA form, the CDR3 reads TGTGCCAGCTCACAAACTGTGAACACTGAAGCTTTCTTT.

J is TRBJ1-2 and V is TRBV3-1 (or the pseudogene TRBV3-2), with a weak D call TRBD1 (5 bases). CDR3 length equals 13 residues. V shed 3 bases and J shed 2 bases, with 7 bases lying between them. Germline loops: CDR1 LGHDT, CDR2 YNNKEL (reference sequence). The CDR3 sequence is CASSHGGNYGYTF. In DNA form, the CDR3 reads TGTGCCAGCAGCCATGGGGGGAACTATGGCTACACCTTC.

V is TRBV27 and J is TRBJ1-2; TRBD1 agrees at 11 bases. The CDR3 spans 14 residues. Per the germline V gene, CDR1 is MNHEY and CDR2 is SMNVEV (reference sequence). With 5 bases clipped from V and 2 bases from J, the junction kept 1 base outside the gene matches. This CDR3 is CASSGTGGNYGYTF. The CDR3 DNA reads TGTGCCAGCAGTGGGACAGGGGGAAACTATGGCTACACCTTC.

The chain joins TRBV6-5 to TRBJ1-5; D gene unclear. Trimming shortened V by 3 bases and J by 1 base, and 10 bases separated the two germline ends. This CDR3 has 15 residues. Germline CDR1 reads MNHEY; CDR2 reads SVGAGI. This chain's CDR3 is CASSYSVLSNQPQHF. The DNA for the CDR3 is TGTGCCAGCAGTTATTCCGTCTTGAGCAATCAGCCCCAGCATTTT.

CDR3 bases: TGTGCCAGCAGCTTAGGGGGACTAGCGGGAAATGGGGCCAACGTCCTGACTTTC. This sequence encodes CASSLGGLAGNGANVLTF. The gene calls are TRBV11-3 and TRBJ2-6; 13 nucleotides match TRBD2. The junction had 3 bases not matched to a gene; V was cut back by 1 base and J by 3 bases. The CDR3 is 18 residues long. CDR1 SGHNT and CDR2 YENEEA come from the germline V gene.

The chain uses TRBV7-3 and TRBJ1-6, with D hard to call. Trimming removed 1 base at V and 8 bases at J, with 12 bases between. From germline, CDR1 is SGHTA and CDR2 FQGTGA. The CDR3 runs to 15 residues. Here the CDR3 reads CASSLNGQYYSPLHF. CDR3 nucleotides: TGTGCCAGCAGCTTAAACGGTCAATATTATTCACCCCTCCACTTT.

V gene TRBV5-4 combines with J gene TRBJ1-5; possibly TRBD1 for D (6 bases). Trimming removed 5 bases from V and 7 bases from J, with 13 bases in between. The CDR3 contains 13 residues. Germline CDR1 reads SGHNT; CDR2 reads YYREEE (reference sequence). The CDR3 DNA sequence: TGTGCCAGCAGTCGCGAGGGGGGACAGCCCCAGCATTTT. Residues: CASSREGGQPQHF.

The V and J genes are TRBV6-1 and TRBJ1-2; a weak D match, TRBD1 (6 bases). The CDR3 is made up of 15 amino acids. With 2 bases removed from V and 8 bases from J, the gap between germline ends came to 18 bases. Germline V CDR1 and CDR2: MNHNS, SASEGT. CDR3 nucleotides: TGTGCCAGCAGTGAAAGTCGGGGGGCCCTCGGCGGCTACACCTTC. Residues: CASSESRGALGGYTF.

This clone was seen only once. The CDR3 DNA follows: TGTGCCAGCAGCCAGACAGGGGGCAACACCGGGGAGCTGTTTTTT. Its protein is CASSQTGGNTGELFF. This chain links TRBV7-8 with TRBJ2-2; 10 bases are a match to TRBD1. After removal of 5 bases from V and 2 bases from J, the junction contained 2 bases not matched to a gene. This CDR3 is 15 amino acids long. CDR1 and CDR2 (germline): SGHVS, FQNEAQ.

The chain links TRBV3-1 (or the pseudogene TRBV3-2) to TRBJ2-1; maybe TRBD2 (6 bases). CDR3 size: 15 residues. Trimming cost V 2 bases and J 6 bases, with 14 bases left between them. Germline V CDR1 and CDR2: LGHDT, YNNKEL (reference sequence). The CDR3 sequence: CASSQSRGGANEQFF. CDR3 bases: TGTGCCAGCAGCCAAAGTCGAGGAGGGGCCAATGAGCAGTTCTTC.

J is TRBJ2-3 and V is TRBV7-6; D possibly corresponds to TRBD2 (5 bases). Germline V gives CDR1 SGHVS, CDR2 FNYEAQ. This CDR3 contains 17 residues. The V and J ends lost 1 base and 5 bases respectively, with 19 bases between them. The CDR3 nucleotides read TGTGCCAGCAGCTTAGGGATCGGAGCCCTCCGGGGAGATACGCAGTATTTT. This gives the protein CASSLGIGALRGDTQYF.

This clone was seen more than once but under ten times. The chain has TRBV10-3 and TRBJ1-1; weak D call: TRBD1 (5 bases). The V gene's germline CDR1 is ENHRY and CDR2 SYGVKD. This CDR3 has 13 amino acids. Trimming left V 2 bases short and J 6 bases short, with 10 bases between. The CDR3 spells CAISEEGRAEAFF. The CDR3, as DNA: TGTGCCATCAGTGAGGAGGGGAGGGCTGAAGCTTTCTTT.

This rearrangement joins TRBV29-1 to TRBJ2-1; D tentatively reads TRBD1 or TRBD2 (5 bases each). CDR1 SQVTM and CDR2 ANQGSEA come from the germline V gene. Trimming removed 4 bases from V and 0 bases from J, with 13 bases in between. The CDR3 has 15 amino acids. The CDR3: CSVVGEKSSYNEQFF. In nucleotides, the CDR3 is TGCAGCGTTGTAGGGGAGAAAAGCTCCTACAATGAGCAGTTCTTC.